Listed below are T cell receptor beta chains from one sample, sequenced in a study of CD8+CD57+ T cells in acquired aplastic anemia. TCRdb recomputed calls from the reads with MiXCR, one row per CDR3 protein. The sample yields about 220,000 distinct CDR3 sequences, approximately 35% seen once. Sequenced input: sorted CD4+, CD8+, or CD8+CD57+ T cells (not recorded which) from PBMCs. Every receptor here comes from a human donor in good health, serving as a control. The CDR3 runs from the conserved cysteine through the conserved F or W. The D gene is left open where the match is weak. Clone size, where shown, is once, few, many, or a class for clones that have expanded.

j_call: TRBJ1-2; d_call: .; clone_size: .; cdr3_length: 17; v_call: TRBV15; cdr3_nt: TGTGCCACCAGCAGAGCCCCGGAAGGGGGGTTTAACTATGGCTACACCTTC; cdr3_aa: CATSRAPEGGFNYGYTF
j_call: TRBJ2-7; d_call: .; clone_size: few; cdr3_length: 12; v_call: TRBV7-2; cdr3_nt: TGTGCCAGCACGCTAGGTGGACACGAGCAGTACTTC; cdr3_aa: CASTLGGHEQYF
j_call: TRBJ2-3; d_call: .; clone_size: few; cdr3_length: 15; v_call: TRBV19; cdr3_nt: TGTGCCAGTAGCCTGGAGGTTCTTAGCACAGATACGCAGTATTTT; cdr3_aa: CASSLEVLSTDTQYF
j_call: TRBJ2-1; d_call: .; clone_size: few; cdr3_length: 15; v_call: TRBV20-1; cdr3_nt: TGCAGTGCTACCGGAGACCAAAACTCCTACAATGAGCAGTTCTTC; cdr3_aa: CSATGDQNSYNEQFF
j_call: TRBJ1-2; d_call: .; clone_size: few; cdr3_length: 11; v_call: TRBV30; cdr3_nt: TGTGCCTGCAAACACCTCTATGGCTACACCTTC; cdr3_aa: CACKHLYGYTF
j_call: TRBJ2-1; d_call: TRBD1; clone_size: many; cdr3_length: 13; v_call: TRBV2; cdr3_nt: TGTGCCAGCAACGGACAGGGGAGCTATGAGCAGTTCTTC; cdr3_aa: CASNGQGSYEQFF
j_call: TRBJ1-2; d_call: .; clone_size: many; cdr3_length: 15; v_call: TRBV5-5; cdr3_nt: TGTGCCAGCAGCTTCCTTTCGCCAGCCAGCGGTGGCTACACCTTC; cdr3_aa: CASSFLSPASGGYTF
j_call: TRBJ2-3; d_call: TRBD2; clone_size: .; cdr3_length: 16; v_call: TRBV10-2; cdr3_nt: TGCGCCAGCAGTGAGTCAAGCGGGAGGGCCACAGATACGCAGTATTTT; cdr3_aa: CASSESSGRATDTQYF
j_call: TRBJ2-2; d_call: .; clone_size: few; cdr3_length: 17; v_call: TRBV9; cdr3_nt: TGTGCCAGCACCGTGGGGCAGGGCCTACCGAACACCGGGGAGCTGTTTTTT; cdr3_aa: CASTVGQGLPNTGELFF
j_call: TRBJ1-6; d_call: .; clone_size: few; cdr3_length: 18; v_call: TRBV27; cdr3_nt: TGTGCCAGCAGTTTATCGCCCTGGCAGGGTGGGTTCAGTTCACCCCTCCACTTT; cdr3_aa: CASSLSPWQGGFSSPLHF
j_call: TRBJ1-2; d_call: .; clone_size: .; cdr3_length: 16; v_call: TRBV12-3/TRBV12-4; cdr3_nt: TGTGCCAGCAGCCCCAGAGGAGTGGACAGCCTTCTTGGCTACACCTTC; cdr3_aa: CASSPRGVDSLLGYTF
j_call: TRBJ1-2; d_call: TRBD1; clone_size: .; cdr3_length: 16; v_call: TRBV6-1; cdr3_nt: TGTGCCAGCAGTACAGACGGACAGGGGGCGCGGTATGGCTACACCTTC; cdr3_aa: CASSTDGQGARYGYTF
j_call: TRBJ1-6; d_call: TRBD1; clone_size: many; cdr3_length: 17; v_call: TRBV13; cdr3_nt: TGTGCCAGCAGCTTAGGCCTTTACCCAGGGGGTAATTCACCCCTCCACTTT; cdr3_aa: CASSLGLYPGGNSPLHF
j_call: TRBJ2-3; d_call: TRBD1; clone_size: few; cdr3_length: 14; v_call: TRBV5-1; cdr3_nt: TGCGCCAGCAGCGGACAGGGATCCCCAGATACGCAGTATTTT; cdr3_aa: CASSGQGSPDTQYF
j_call: TRBJ2-7; d_call: .; clone_size: many; cdr3_length: 14; v_call: TRBV20-1; cdr3_nt: TGCAGTGCAGAGCAGGTGGGAGGAGCCTACGAGCAGTACTTC; cdr3_aa: CSAEQVGGAYEQYF
j_call: TRBJ2-5; d_call: .; clone_size: .; cdr3_length: 12; v_call: TRBV7-2; cdr3_nt: TGTGCCAGCAGCTCTGCAGAAGAGACCCAGTACTTC; cdr3_aa: CASSSAEETQYF
j_call: TRBJ1-2; d_call: .; clone_size: many; cdr3_length: 13; v_call: TRBV7-9; cdr3_nt: TGTGCCAGCAGCGCCCAGGGTTCCTATGGCTACACCTTC; cdr3_aa: CASSAQGSYGYTF
j_call: TRBJ1-2; d_call: .; clone_size: .; cdr3_length: 15; v_call: TRBV28; cdr3_nt: TGTGCCAGCAGAGGCACAGGAGCCTCCTCTTATGGCTACACCTTC; cdr3_aa: CASRGTGASSYGYTF
j_call: TRBJ2-4; d_call: .; clone_size: few; cdr3_length: 13; v_call: TRBV5-4; cdr3_nt: TGTGCCAGCTCCGGGGAGGGGGTAAACATTCAGTACTTC; cdr3_aa: CASSGEGVNIQYF
j_call: TRBJ2-3; d_call: TRBD2; clone_size: .; cdr3_length: 17; v_call: TRBV24-1; cdr3_nt: TGTGCCACCAGTGATCAAGGGACTAGCGGGGGCACAGATACGCAGTATTTT; cdr3_aa: CATSDQGTSGGTDTQYF
j_call: TRBJ2-7; d_call: TRBD1; clone_size: .; cdr3_length: 15; v_call: TRBV10-1; cdr3_nt: TGCGCCAGCAGTGAGGAGGGGACAGGTAGTGGGGAGCAGTACTTC; cdr3_aa: CASSEEGTGSGEQYF
j_call: TRBJ1-4; d_call: .; clone_size: few; cdr3_length: 14; v_call: TRBV5-5; cdr3_nt: TGTGCCAGCAGCTTGGCGGGGGCGGATGAAAAACTGTTTTTT; cdr3_aa: CASSLAGADEKLFF
j_call: TRBJ1-5; d_call: TRBD1; clone_size: .; cdr3_length: 15; v_call: TRBV6-1; cdr3_nt: TGTGCCAGCAGATTAAACGACAGGGTCGGTCAGCCCCAGCATTTT; cdr3_aa: CASRLNDRVGQPQHF
j_call: TRBJ1-1; d_call: TRBD1; clone_size: .; cdr3_length: 13; v_call: TRBV28; cdr3_nt: TGTGCCAGCAGTATCCACCGACAGGGGGCAACTTTCTTT; cdr3_aa: CASSIHRQGATFF
j_call: TRBJ2-7; d_call: .; clone_size: .; cdr3_length: 11; v_call: TRBV24-1; cdr3_nt: TGTGCCACCAGTGGGGGATACGAGCAGTACTTC; cdr3_aa: CATSGGYEQYF
j_call: TRBJ2-7; d_call: TRBD1; clone_size: many; cdr3_length: 14; v_call: TRBV2; cdr3_nt: TGTGCCAGCAGTGTAAACAGGGGAACCTACGAGCAGTACTTC; cdr3_aa: CASSVNRGTYEQYF
j_call: TRBJ1-2; d_call: .; clone_size: .; cdr3_length: 12; v_call: TRBV2; cdr3_nt: TGTGCCAGCAGTGAGCTGGGAGGTGGCTACACCTTC; cdr3_aa: CASSELGGGYTF
j_call: TRBJ1-1; d_call: .; clone_size: many; cdr3_length: 12; v_call: TRBV20-1; cdr3_nt: TGCAGTGCAGTACTGGGGAACACTGAAGCTTTCTTT; cdr3_aa: CSAVLGNTEAFF
j_call: TRBJ2-7; d_call: .; clone_size: .; cdr3_length: 14; v_call: TRBV7-2; cdr3_nt: TGTCCCAGCAGCCATGGGCAGATCTCCTACGAGCAGTACTTC; cdr3_aa: CPSSHGQISYEQYF
j_call: TRBJ2-5; d_call: .; clone_size: many; cdr3_length: 15; v_call: TRBV24-1; cdr3_nt: TGTGCCACCAGTGATTCGCTAGGGGACCAAGAGACCCAGTACTTC; cdr3_aa: CATSDSLGDQETQYF
j_call: TRBJ2-7; d_call: .; clone_size: .; cdr3_length: 15; v_call: TRBV12-3/TRBV12-4; cdr3_nt: TGTGCCAGCAGTTTACGGGCACTAGCTTCCTACGAGCAGTACTTC; cdr3_aa: CASSLRALASYEQYF
j_call: TRBJ2-2; d_call: .; clone_size: .; cdr3_length: 15; v_call: TRBV3-1; cdr3_nt: TGTGCCAGCAGCCTAACAGGGTTGGTCACCGGGGAGCTGTTTTTT; cdr3_aa: CASSLTGLVTGELFF